This T cell receptor beta chain emerged from a study of CXCR3-negative and CXCR3-positive naive CD8 T cells. Notes on the study in general: Surface CD5 looked about the same in the naive subsets, so the authors worked out TCR strength from TRB CDR3 properties. Memory cells showed distinct TRBV-TRBJ patterns, while the two naive subsets matched. TRB CDR3s were more hydrophobic in CXCR3-positive than in CXCR3-negative naive cells.

A note on this clonotype: The antigen is undetermined.

Each CD8+ T cell subset was flow-sorted in triplicate. Every sort contained 250,000 to 300,000 cells. Germline V gene sequence: CDR1 SGHRS, CDR2 YFSETQ. CDR3 length: 15 amino acids. Libraries of TRB cDNA were made by 5' RACE and carried UMIs. Reanalyzing the 5' RACE reads, TCRdb keeps one entry per CDR3 protein, without DNA. This table holds approximately 88,000 distinct CDR3 sequences. The material sequenced was naive CXCR3+ CD8+ T cells from blood. Subset reported: CD45RO-CCR7+CD27+CD95- naive CD8+ T cells expressing CXCR3 (TNR3+). J is TRBJ2-7 and V is TRBV5-1; TCRdb names TRBD1, which stays unverified in the absence of DNA. The TCR was taken from a human donor in good health. Some clones in this sample may be carry-over from other donors' samples. The CDR3 is CASSPGQGGAYEQYF.